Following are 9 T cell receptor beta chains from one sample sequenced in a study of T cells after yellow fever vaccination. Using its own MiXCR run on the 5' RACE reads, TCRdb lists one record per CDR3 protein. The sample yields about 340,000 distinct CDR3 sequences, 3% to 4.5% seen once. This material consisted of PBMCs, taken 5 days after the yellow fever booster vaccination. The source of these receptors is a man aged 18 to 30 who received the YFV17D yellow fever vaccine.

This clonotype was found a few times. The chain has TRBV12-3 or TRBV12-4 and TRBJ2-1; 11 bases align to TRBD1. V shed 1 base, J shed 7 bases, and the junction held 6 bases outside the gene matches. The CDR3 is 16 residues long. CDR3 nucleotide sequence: TGTGCCAGCAGTTTAGTCAGGACAGGGGGCCTTAATGAGCAGTTCTTC. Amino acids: CASSLVRTGGLNEQFF.

CDR3 residues: CASSQGRRGGSPTDTQYF. The CDR3 bases are TGTGCCAGCAGCCAAGGAAGGCGGGGGGGCTCTCCCACAGATACGCAGTATTTT. The genes are TRBV4-2 and TRBJ2-3; 9 nucleotides align to TRBD2. The CDR3 is 18 amino acids. The V segment lost 1 base and the J segment 2 bases; nucleotides outside the gene matches: 10. Per the germline V gene, CDR1 is LGHNA and CDR2 is YNFKEQ.

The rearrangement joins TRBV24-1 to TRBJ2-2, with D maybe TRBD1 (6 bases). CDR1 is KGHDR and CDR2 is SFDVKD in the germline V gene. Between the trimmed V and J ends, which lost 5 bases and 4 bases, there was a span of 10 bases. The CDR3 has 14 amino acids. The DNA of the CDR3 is TGTGCCACCAGTGCCGTAGGGGGCACCGGGGAGCTGTTTTTT. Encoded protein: CATSAVGGTGELFF.

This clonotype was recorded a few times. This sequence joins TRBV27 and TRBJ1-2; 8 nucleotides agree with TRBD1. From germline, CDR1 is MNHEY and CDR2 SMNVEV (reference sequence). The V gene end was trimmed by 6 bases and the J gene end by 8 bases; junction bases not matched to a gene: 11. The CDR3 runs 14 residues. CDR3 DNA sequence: TGTGCCAGCAGACGCCGGGACAGGCGCCGCGGCTACACCTTC. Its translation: CASRRRDRRRGYTF.

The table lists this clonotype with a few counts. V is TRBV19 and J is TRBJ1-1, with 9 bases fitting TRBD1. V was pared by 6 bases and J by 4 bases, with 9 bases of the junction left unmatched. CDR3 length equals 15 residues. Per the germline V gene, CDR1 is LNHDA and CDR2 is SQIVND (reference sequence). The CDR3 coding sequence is TGTGCCAGTAGCGCCGAGGACAGGGGCGGCACTGAAGCTTTCTTT. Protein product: CASSAEDRGGTEAFF.

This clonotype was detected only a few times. The CDR3 sequence: CASRLGVAKNIQYF. The CDR3 nucleotides are TGTGCCAGCAGGTTGGGGGTTGCCAAAAACATTCAGTACTTC. The chain is built from TRBV13 and TRBJ2-4, with D perhaps given as TRBD1 or TRBD2 (5 bases each). This CDR3 is built from 14 residues. V gave up 6 bases and J gave up 1 base, with 10 bases separating them. CDR1 PRHDT and CDR2 FYEKMQ come from the germline V gene (reference sequence). Full variable domain (outside the CDR3, taken from reference TRBV13 and TRBJ2-4): AAGVIQSPRHLIKEKRETATLKCYPIPRHDTVYWYQQGPGQDPQFLISFYEKMQSDKGSIPDRFSAQQFSDYHSELNMSSLELGDSALYFCASRLGVAKNIQYFGAGTRLSVL.

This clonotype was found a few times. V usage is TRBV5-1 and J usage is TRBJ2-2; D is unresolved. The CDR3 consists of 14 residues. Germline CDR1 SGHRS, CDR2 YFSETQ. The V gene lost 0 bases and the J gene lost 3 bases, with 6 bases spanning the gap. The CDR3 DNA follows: TGCGCCAGCAGCTTGGCCTTTCACACCGGGGAGCTGTTTTTT. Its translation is CASSLAFHTGELFF.

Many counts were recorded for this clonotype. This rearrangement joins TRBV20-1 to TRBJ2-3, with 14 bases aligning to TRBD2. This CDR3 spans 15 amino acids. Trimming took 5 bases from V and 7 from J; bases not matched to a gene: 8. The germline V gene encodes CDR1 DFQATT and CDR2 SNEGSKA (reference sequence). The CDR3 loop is CSAPPTSGGANTQYF. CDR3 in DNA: TGCAGTGCTCCGCCGACTAGCGGGGGGGCGAATACGCAGTATTTT.

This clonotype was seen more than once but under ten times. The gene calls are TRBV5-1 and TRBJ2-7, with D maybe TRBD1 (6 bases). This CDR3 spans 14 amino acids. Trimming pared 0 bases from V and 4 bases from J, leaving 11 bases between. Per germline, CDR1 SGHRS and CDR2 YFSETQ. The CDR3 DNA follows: TGCGCCAGCAGCTTGGCACAGGGAGAGTACGAGCAGTACTTC. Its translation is CASSLAQGEYEQYF.